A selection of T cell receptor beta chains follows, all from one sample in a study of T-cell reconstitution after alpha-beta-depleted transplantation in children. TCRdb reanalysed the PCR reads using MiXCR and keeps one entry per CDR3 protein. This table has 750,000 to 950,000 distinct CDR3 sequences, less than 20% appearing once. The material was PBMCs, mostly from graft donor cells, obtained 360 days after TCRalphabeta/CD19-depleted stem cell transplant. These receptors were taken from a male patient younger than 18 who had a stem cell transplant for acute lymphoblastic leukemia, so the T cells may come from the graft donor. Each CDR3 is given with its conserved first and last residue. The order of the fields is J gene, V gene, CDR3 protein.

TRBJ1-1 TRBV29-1 CSVSGQGSEAFF
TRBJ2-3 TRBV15 CATSRAGRTDTQYF
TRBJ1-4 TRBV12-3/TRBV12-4 CASRFDGTGNEKLFF
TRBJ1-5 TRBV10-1 CASNIWSSGNQPQHF
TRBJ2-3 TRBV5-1 CASTLHSSTDTQYF
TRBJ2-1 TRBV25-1 CASVAVSEQFF
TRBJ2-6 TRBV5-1 CASTSLAGGAGANVLTF
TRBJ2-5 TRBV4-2 CASSQEVRGETQYF
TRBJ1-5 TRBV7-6 CASSPTGQRNQPQHF
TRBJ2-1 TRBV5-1 CASTFGTGGDNEQFF
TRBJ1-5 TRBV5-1 CASSLGTWTGESQPQHF
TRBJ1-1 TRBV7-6 CASSRHAQGMNTEAFF
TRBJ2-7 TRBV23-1 CASSALQTVSYEQYF
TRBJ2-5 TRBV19 CASSIKQFQETQYF
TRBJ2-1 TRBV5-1 CASSLAVGGAKRNEQFF
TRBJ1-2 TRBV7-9 CASSPLMNLPYGYTF
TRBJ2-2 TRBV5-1 CASSLATSFGELFF
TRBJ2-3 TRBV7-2 CASSSPSNGKVADTQYF
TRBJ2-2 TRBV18 CASSPSVTGRTTGELFF
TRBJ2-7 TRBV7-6 CASSPNMVPYEQYF
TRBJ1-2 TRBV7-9 CASSHRGSDYGYTF
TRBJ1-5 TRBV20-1 CSARDDDRPNQPQHF
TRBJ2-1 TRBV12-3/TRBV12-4 CASRGLAGANEQFF